This is a list of T cell receptor beta chains from one sample in a study of shared clonotypes between healthy human individuals. The method was immunoSEQ multiplex PCR; TCRdb's version includes in-frame clones alone and lacks a portion of them. Of about 1.1 million clones listed, approximately 77% are singletons. Sequencing was performed on memory CD4+ T cells from PBMCs. These receptors came from a man aged 18 to 29 in good health. Some clones in this sample may be carry-over from other donors' samples. CDR3s include the opening cysteine and the closing phenylalanine or tryptophan.

cdr3_aa,v_call,j_call
CASSLGRADGELFF,TRBV5-1,TRBJ2-2
CASSPLPRGRSGNTIYF,TRBV18,TRBJ1-3
CASSSPTGHSYTF,TRBV6-5,TRBJ1-2
CSVGTGGVEQYF,TRBV29-1,TRBJ2-7
CANPGHRRGEQYF,TRBV27,TRBJ2-7
CASSPWGYEQYF,TRBV14,TRBJ2-7
CASSGGFSNQPQHF,TRBV2,TRBJ1-5
CASSEVQVSNQPQHF,TRBV6-1,TRBJ1-5
CASSWGTIHHSNQPQHF,TRBV28,TRBJ1-5
CASSYSPGRGNTEAFF,TRBV6-5,TRBJ1-1
CASSLGLAGKGLF,TRBV7-2,TRBJ2-1
CASSLLLIGGSVETQYF,TRBV5-5,TRBJ2-5
CASSLRNTEKLFF,TRBV7-7,TRBJ1-4
CASSLEGMADTQYF,TRBV5-1,TRBJ2-3
CASSLAGSAYTDTQYF,TRBV5-4,TRBJ2-3
CAWRQGNSNQPQHF,TRBV30,TRBJ1-5
CASSLQGLAGGLDTGELFF,TRBV4-1,TRBJ2-2
CASSRSGVYQETQYF,TRBV7-2,TRBJ2-5
CARDGGTSSYEQYF,TRBV30,TRBJ2-7
CASSLNEKLFF,TRBV11-2,TRBJ1-4
CASSERDSGGYSVEQFF,TRBV5-1,TRBJ2-1
CASKRTEAFF,TRBV28,TRBJ1-1
CASSLVGHEQYF,TRBV28,.
CASSSPDRETRNTIYF,TRBV28,TRBJ1-3
CASSIRGTQYF,TRBV19,TRBJ2-3
CASSARTTRSYEQYF,TRBV28,TRBJ2-7
CASSYEDRGKTQYF,TRBV6-6,TRBJ2-5
CACGVRRLYEQYF,TRBV2,TRBJ2-7
CASRADSGEQFF,TRBV12-2,TRBJ2-1
CAIAPGGGETQYF,TRBV10-3,TRBJ2-5
CASSPVGEFGTQYF,TRBV18,TRBJ2-5
CASSFPEGTDTQYF,TRBV28,TRBJ2-3